This T cell receptor (beta chain) was recovered during a study of T cells in Graves' hyperthyroidism and ophthalmopathy. An approximately 10 ml volume of fresh peripheral blood provided the PBMCs. General observations from the study: Blood also contained most expanded thyroid clonotypes above 0.001.

In its sample, this clonotype was seen a few times. Its matching antigen is unknown. Researchers amplified the TCR beta CDR3 regions from RNA transcripts. First-round RT-PCR targeting the TCR CDR3 was performed with the HTBI primer set. TCRdb analysed the multiplex PCR reads with MiXCR anew, one entry per CDR3 protein. Altogether over 550,000 distinct CDR3 sequences are present, roughly a sixth being singletons, with the ten largest covering 15% to 20%. This receptor was taken from a woman in her late teens or twenties with Graves' hyperthyroidism. The sequencing sample was made of blood.

The CDR3: CASKQPGSGNTGELFF. CDR3 bases: TGTGCCAGCAAACAGCCCGGGAGTGGGAACACCGGGGAGCTGTTTTTT. The rearrangement joins TRBV28 to TRBJ2-2; D may be TRBD2 (6 bases). In germline, CDR1 is MDHEN, CDR2 SYDVKM. V was cut by 7 bases and J by 1 base, with 16 bases left in between. This CDR3 contains 16 residues.